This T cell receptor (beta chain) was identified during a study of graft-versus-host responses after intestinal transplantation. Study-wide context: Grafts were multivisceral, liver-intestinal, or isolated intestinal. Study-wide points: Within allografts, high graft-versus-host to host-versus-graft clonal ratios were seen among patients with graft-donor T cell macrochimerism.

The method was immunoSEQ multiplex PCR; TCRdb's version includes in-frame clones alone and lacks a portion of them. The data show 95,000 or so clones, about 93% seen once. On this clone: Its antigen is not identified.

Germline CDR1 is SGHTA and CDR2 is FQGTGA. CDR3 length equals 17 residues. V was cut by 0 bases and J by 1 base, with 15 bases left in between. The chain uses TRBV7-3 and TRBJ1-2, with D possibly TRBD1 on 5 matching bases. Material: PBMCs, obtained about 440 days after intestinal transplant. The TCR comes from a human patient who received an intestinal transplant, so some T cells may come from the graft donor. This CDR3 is CASSLTAGAGVNYGYTF. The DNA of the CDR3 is TGTGCCAGCAGCTTAACGGCTGGGGCCGGAGTTAACTATGGCTACACCTTC.